What follows are 15 T cell receptor beta chains derived from one specimen sequenced in a study of T cells after yellow fever vaccination. TCRdb reanalysed the 5' RACE reads using MiXCR and keeps one entry per CDR3 protein. The sample contains around 200,000 distinct CDR3 sequences, 9.5% to 12% of which appear only once. The source material was CD8+ T cells sorted from PBMCs, sampled 15 days after the yellow fever booster vaccination. These receptors came from a man between 18 and 35 years old who received the YFV17D yellow fever vaccine.

This chain connects TRBV5-1 to TRBJ1-4; 10 bases align to TRBD1. CDR1 and CDR2 (germline): SGHRS, YFSETQ. V shed 4 bases, J shed 6 bases, and the junction held 9 bases outside the gene matches. This CDR3 has 16 residues. The CDR3 bases are TGCGCCAGCAGCACGAAGACAGGGGGCCTTTATGAAAAACTGTTTTTT. It encodes CASSTKTGGLYEKLFF. Full variable domain (remainder filled in from reference TRBV5-1 and TRBJ1-4): KAGVTQTPRYLIKTRGQQVTLSCSPISGHRSVSWYQQTPGQGLQFLFEYFSETQRNKGNFPGRFSGRQFSNSRSEMNVSTLELGDSALYLCASSTKTGGLYEKLFFGSGTQLSVL.

This clonotype showed up just a few times. The J gene is TRBJ2-1, the V gene TRBV12-3 or TRBV12-4; D gene ambiguous. Trimming took 7 bases from V and 4 from J, leaving 23 bases between them. There are 17 residues in the CDR3. The CDR3 DNA follows: TGTGCCAGCAACCAACCCTACCCCAGCTCCGGGTACAATGAGCAGTTCTTC. Encoded protein: CASNQPYPSSGYNEQFF.

This sequence joins TRBV5-1 and TRBJ2-7, with 8 bases identical to TRBD1. CDR1 and CDR2 (germline): SGHRS, YFSETQ. The J segment lost 3 bases and the V segment lost 3 bases, leaving 5 bases of the junction unmatched. This CDR3 comprises 14 residues. CDR3 sequence: CASSSRTGSYEQYF. As DNA, the CDR3 is TGCGCCAGCAGCTCTAGGACAGGGAGCTACGAGCAGTACTTC. The full variable domain, completed using reference TRBV5-1 and TRBJ2-7, is KAGVTQTPRYLIKTRGQQVTLSCSPISGHRSVSWYQQTPGQGLQFLFEYFSETQRNKGNFPGRFSGRQFSNSRSEMNVSTLELGDSALYLCASSSRTGSYEQYFGPGTRLTVT.

This clonotype was seen repeatedly, ten times or more. This chain links TRBV3-1 with TRBJ2-1; 9 bases fit TRBD1. Germline lookup yields CDR1 LGHDT and CDR2 YNNKEL (reference sequence). This CDR3 spans 13 amino acids. Trimming cost V 7 bases and J 8 bases; bases outside gene matches: 6. The CDR3 reads CASTRTGDYEQFF. The CDR3 DNA sequence: TGTGCCAGCACCAGGACAGGGGACTATGAGCAGTTCTTC.

This clonotype turned up a few times. V and J are TRBV4-3 and TRBJ2-5; 10 bases line up with TRBD2. With 4 bases clipped from V and 3 bases from J, the junction kept 5 bases outside the gene matches. Germline CDR1 reads LGHNA; CDR2 reads YSLEER. CDR3 length: 15 amino acids. CDR3 bases: TGCGCCAGCAGCCCAGTAGGACTAGCGGAAGAGACCCAGTACTTC. It translates to CASSPVGLAEETQYF.

The V gene is TRBV5-1, the J gene TRBJ2-1; the D is unclear. Germline values: CDR1 SGHRS, CDR2 YFSETQ. This CDR3 has 12 amino acids. V lost 1 base and J lost 8, with 7 bases in between. The CDR3 bases are TGCGCCAGCAGCTTGAAGTTTCATGAGCAGTTCTTC. Protein product: CASSLKFHEQFF. Using reference TRBV5-1 and TRBJ2-1 for the parts outside the CDR3, the full variable domain is KAGVTQTPRYLIKTRGQQVTLSCSPISGHRSVSWYQQTPGQGLQFLFEYFSETQRNKGNFPGRFSGRQFSNSRSEMNVSTLELGDSALYLCASSLKFHEQFFGPGTRLTVL.

J is TRBJ2-5 and V is TRBV5-1; D tentatively fits TRBD1 or TRBD2 (7 bases each). Germline V gene sequence: CDR1 SGHRS, CDR2 YFSETQ. V lost 5 bases, J lost 5 bases, and 19 bases lay in between. This CDR3 comprises 15 residues. For the CDR3, the DNA is TGCGCCAGCAGGGCCGGGACAGCCGGGGGGGAGACCCAGTACTTC. This encodes CASRAGTAGGETQYF.

Only a few counts were recorded for this clonotype. The chain links TRBV6-2 or TRBV6-3 to TRBJ2-7; D call uncertain. The V gene's germline CDR1 is MNHEY and CDR2 SVGEGT. The CDR3 length is 14 residues. Trimming took off 5 bases at V and 2 bases at J, with 13 bases between the two ends. The CDR3 loop is CASSTVFSAYEQYV. The CDR3 DNA reads as TGTGCCAGCAGTACGGTTTTTTCGGCCTACGAGCAGTACGTC.

CDR3 residues: CASSEVPLVDEQYF. DNA for the CDR3: TGTGCCAGCAGTGAGGTCCCGCTCGTGGACGAGCAGTACTTC. The chain is built from TRBV6-1 and TRBJ2-7; D unresolved. Trimming pared 3 bases from V and 5 bases from J, leaving 14 bases between. CDR1 is MNHNS, CDR2 SASEGT, per germline. This CDR3 is 14 amino acids long.

The rearrangement uses TRBV12-3 or TRBV12-4 and TRBJ2-5; perhaps TRBD1 as D (5 bases). This CDR3 contains 14 residues. V gave up 4 bases and J gave up 7 bases, with 16 bases separating them. The CDR3 loop is CASSSYETVGTQYF. The CDR3 coding sequence is TGTGCCAGCAGTTCCTACGAGACAGTAGGGACCCAGTACTTC.

This clonotype occurred a few times. The V call is TRBV6-2 or TRBV6-3, the J call TRBJ2-1; 12 nucleotides line up with TRBD2. The CDR3 totals 16 residues. Germline V gene lookup returns CDR1 MNHEY and CDR2 SVGEGT. J was trimmed by 3 bases and V by 5 bases; bases with no gene match: 5. The DNA for the CDR3 is TGTGCCAGCAGTCCATCACTAGCGGGGGGCTACAATGAGCAGTTCTTC. Protein: CASSPSLAGGYNEQFF.

The chain carries TRBV9 and TRBJ2-5; 11 nucleotides match TRBD1. Germline CDR1 SGDLS, CDR2 YYNGEE. CDR3 length: 19 amino acids. The ends lost 3 bases at V and 4 bases at J; junction bases unmatched: 17. CDR3 sequence reads: CASSGKGQGDIRQRETQYF. CDR3 sequence (DNA): TGTGCCAGCAGCGGAAAGGGACAGGGGGATATTAGGCAGAGAGAGACCCAGTACTTC.

This clonotype was seen only a few times. The chain has TRBV2 and TRBJ1-5, with no clear D. The germline gives CDR1 SNHLY, CDR2 FYNNEI. This CDR3 region has 14 residues. The V end lost 3 bases, the J end lost 2 bases, and 8 bases lay between the germline ends. The CDR3 protein is CASSEEPGNQPQHF. The CDR3 coding sequence is TGTGCCAGCAGTGAGGAGCCAGGCAATCAGCCCCAGCATTTT.

This clonotype was seen a handful of times. The V gene is TRBV6-2 or TRBV6-3, the J gene TRBJ2-1; D is possibly TRBD2 (5 bases). Germline V gene sequence: CDR1 MNHEY, CDR2 SVGEGT. Trimming took off 2 bases at V and 8 bases at J, with 7 bases between the two ends. The CDR3 contains 12 residues. The CDR3 here is CASSYVRDEQFF. As DNA, the CDR3 is TGTGCCAGCAGTTACGTGAGGGATGAGCAGTTCTTC.

The table lists this clonotype with a few counts. This chain joins TRBV27 and TRBJ1-5, with D tentatively TRBD1 (6 bases). V was trimmed by 6 bases and J by 4 bases, leaving 10 bases between them. CDR1 is MNHEY, CDR2 SMNVEV, per germline (reference sequence). This CDR3 is built from 13 residues. CDR3 residues: CASRLRGNQPQHF. Written as DNA, the CDR3 is TGTGCCAGCAGGCTCAGGGGTAATCAGCCCCAGCATTTT.